What follows describes a single T cell receptor (beta chain). Its antigen is not identified. The sample is drawn from a study of T cell clonotyping in hematopoietic cell transplantation. CDR1 SGHTA and CDR2 FQGNSA come from the germline V gene. V shed 2 bases and J shed 3 bases, with 7 bases lying between them. CDR3 length equals 13 residues. TCRdb's table, derived via immunoSEQ multiplex PCR, lists solely in-frame clones and lacks some. Of some 16,000 clones in the sample, roughly 93% were seen once. The study's findings and limits: After transplant, recipient diversity fell while pathologically expanded clonotypes grew through day 180.

As to time point: recipient sample about 28 days before transplant, after cytoreduction. Sequenced here: peripheral blood mononuclear cells, sampled before stem cell transplant. The chain couples TRBV7-2 to TRBJ1-2; D is possibly TRBD1 (6 bases). The sequence came from a man younger than 35 with biphenotypic leukemia. Some clones in this sample may be carry-over from other donors' samples. DNA for the CDR3: TGTGCCAGCAGCTTAAACAGGGACTATGGCTACACCTTC. It codes for CASSLNRDYGYTF.